Below, one T cell receptor beta chain is given with its context. Its target is not known. This entry comes from a study of cytomegalovirus exposure and HLA in healthy donors. Study-level findings and limits: In a later analysis, a genetic analysis reported fewer productive-TCR N-insertions in an Asian-associated ancestry cluster than the cohort average. Several of the most significant clusters appeared, in a later analysis, to be linked to common viral pathogens. The authors later found HLA-associated TCR beta chains more clonally expanded than equally common others.

The V gene lost 4 bases and the J gene lost 2 bases, with 8 bases spanning the gap. Germline CDR1 is GTSNPN and CDR2 is SVGIG (reference sequence). The CDR3 extends over 12 amino acids. The PCR employed 60 Vbeta primers together with 13 Jbeta primers. Profiled with immunoSEQ multiplex PCR; TCRdb holds only in-frame clones, not every one. This sample's clone table lists approximately 93,000 clones. The sample comprised PBMCs. This receptor was obtained from a woman under 40 in good health and CMV-seronegative. The rearrangement links TRBV30 to TRBJ1-2; no reliable D call. CDR3 bases: TGTGCCTGGACTACGGGAAACTATGGCTACACCTTC. This translates into CAWTTGNYGYTF.